These T cell receptor beta chains were read from a single sample in a study of T cells in Graves' hyperthyroidism and ophthalmopathy. TCRdb used MiXCR to reprocess the multiplex PCR reads, holding one entry per CDR3 protein. Of 540,000 or so distinct CDR3 sequences detected, roughly 46% appear once; the ten largest clones hold around 17%. Sequenced material: peripheral blood or thyroid tissue (not recorded which). Source of these receptors: an adult woman with Graves' disease, either hyperthyroidism or ophthalmopathy (not recorded which). Each CDR3 is given with its conserved first and last residue. The order of the fields is clone size, D gene, J gene, V gene, CDR3 protein, CDR3 DNA. The D gene is left open where the match is weak. Clone size is shown for a subset of rows, as once, few, many or a class of expanded clone.

.	TRBD2	TRBJ2-2	TRBV6-4	CAGSLTSGDTGELFF	TGTGCCGGCAGCCTCACTAGCGGGGACACCGGGGAGCTGTTTTTT
many	.	TRBJ2-6	TRBV13	CASSPASISGANVLTF	TGTGCCAGCAGCCCGGCAAGCATCTCTGGGGCCAACGTCCTGACTTTC
many	.	TRBJ1-4	TRBV5-4	CASSPEVGNEKLFF	TGTGCCAGCAGCCCAGAGGTTGGTAATGAAAAACTGTTTTTT
few	.	TRBJ1-3	TRBV28	CASRLAGAGNTIYF	TGTGCCAGCAGGCTGGCAGGGGCCGGAAACACCATATATTTT
.	.	TRBJ2-5	TRBV7-2	CASSLGRIQETQYF	TGTGCCAGCAGCTTAGGACGGATTCAAGAGACCCAGTACTTC
many	.	TRBJ1-2	TRBV29-1	CSVESETNYGYTF	TGCAGCGTTGAGTCCGAGACTAACTATGGCTACACCTTC
many	.	TRBJ1-1	TRBV19	CASSIGWTEAFF	TGTGCCAGTAGTATCGGGTGGACTGAAGCTTTCTTT
.	.	TRBJ2-7	TRBV11-1	CASSLDGRDAGEQYF	TGTGCCAGCAGCTTAGATGGCAGGGACGCCGGCGAGCAGTACTTC
many	.	TRBJ1-6	TRBV6-1	CASSFELDSPLHF	TGTGCCAGCAGCTTTGAGTTGGACTCACCCCTCCACTTT
many	TRBD2	TRBJ2-7	TRBV14	CASSFITSGSYEQYF	TGTGCCAGCAGCTTTATTACTAGCGGGTCCTACGAGCAGTACTTC
.	.	TRBJ2-2	TRBV28	CASSLQPQGNGGELFF	TGTGCCAGCAGTTTACAACCCCAGGGGAATGGCGGGGAGCTGTTTTTT
.	.	TRBJ1-2	TRBV20-1	CSAPLSPGLQRAF	TGCAGTGCTCCTTTAAGTCCGGGGCTTCAGCGAGCTTTC
.	TRBD2	TRBJ2-2	TRBV20-1	CSVRTSGYTGELFF	TGCAGTGTTAGAACTAGCGGCTACACCGGGGAGCTGTTTTTT
many	.	TRBJ2-7	TRBV7-6	CASSLAPQSEQYF	TGTGCCAGCAGCTTAGCGCCCCAGTCTGAGCAGTACTTC
.	TRBD1	TRBJ1-2	TRBV7-9	CASSYQGVNGYTF	TGTGCCAGCAGCTACCAGGGGGTGAATGGCTACACCTTC
many	.	TRBJ2-5	TRBV12-5	CASGLVRRGALESETQYF	TGTGCTAGTGGTTTGGTACGTAGGGGCGCTCTGGAATCGGAGACCCAGTACTTC
.	.	TRBJ2-7	TRBV29-1	CSVVLVGGSYEQYF	TGCAGCGTTGTTTTGGTGGGAGGTTCGTACGAGCAGTACTTC
.	.	TRBJ1-5	TRBV15	CATSRDRVNQPQHF	TGTGCCACCAGCAGAGACAGAGTCAATCAGCCCCAGCATTTT
many	.	TRBJ2-5	TRBV20-1	CSAIEPQETQYF	TGCAGTGCTATAGAACCGCAAGAGACCCAGTACTTC
many	TRBD2	TRBJ2-7	TRBV7-3	CASSLGTTGIYEQYF	TGTGCCAGCAGCCTGGGGACTACCGGGATCTACGAGCAGTACTTC
.	TRBD1	TRBJ1-2	TRBV29-1	CSPGQGQVGYTF	TGCAGCCCGGGACAGGGGCAGGTTGGCTACACCTTC
.	TRBD1	TRBJ1-6	TRBV6-1	CASRPQGDRSPLHF	TGTGCCAGCAGACCACAGGGGGACCGTTCACCCCTCCACTTT
.	.	TRBJ1-3	TRBV2	CASSDPGNKGNTIYF	TGTGCCAGCAGTGATCCGGGAAATAAGGGAAACACCATATATTTT
.	TRBD1	TRBJ1-6	TRBV7-9	CASSTRTGNSPLHF	TGTGCCAGCAGCACACGGACAGGGAATTCACCCCTCCACTTT
.	.	TRBJ1-1	TRBV5-1	CASSLVGDGWSPEAFF	TGCGCCAGCAGCTTGGTAGGGGACGGATGGAGTCCTGAAGCTTTCTTT
few	TRBD1	TRBJ1-4	TRBV10-3	CATGQGDEKLFF	TGTGCCACTGGACAGGGGGATGAAAAACTGTTTTTT
.	.	TRBJ2-2	TRBV6-5	CASRRRTSGELFF	TGTGCCAGCAGACGACGGACCTCTGGGGAGCTGTTTTTT
few	.	TRBJ1-1	TRBV28	CASSLWYMNTEAFF	TGTGCCAGCAGTTTGTGGTACATGAACACTGAAGCTTTCTTT
few	TRBD1	TRBJ1-4	TRBV12-3/TRBV12-4	CASSSGQGAESLFF	TGTGCCAGCAGTTCGGGACAGGGGGCGGAGTCACTGTTTTTT
once	.	TRBJ1-6	TRBV11-2	CASSQEQSSPLHF	TGTGCCAGCAGCCAAGAACAGTCTTCACCCCTCCACTTT
many	.	TRBJ1-6	TRBV6-1	CASSEGGGNSPLHF	TGTGCCAGCAGTGAGGGAGGGGGGAATTCACCCCTCCACTTT
.	.	TRBJ2-5	TRBV20-1	CSASRGSQETQYF	TGCAGTGCTAGCAGGGGTTCCCAAGAGACCCAGTACTTC
few	.	TRBJ2-7	TRBV30	CAWSVQGPEQYF	TGTGCCTGGAGTGTACAGGGCCCTGAGCAGTACTTC
many	TRBD1	TRBJ1-1	TRBV2	CASRASRGSNTEAFF	TGTGCCAGCAGGGCAAGCAGGGGGTCGAACACTGAAGCTTTCTTT
many	TRBD1	TRBJ1-2	TRBV29-1	CSVGQDPKDTF	TGCAGCGTGGGACAGGACCCGAAGGACACCTTC
many	.	TRBJ1-5	TRBV20-1	CSAGRGPQHF	TGCAGTGCTGGAAGGGGGCCCCAGCATTTT
.	.	TRBJ1-2	TRBV7-9	CASSLSGQIYGYTF	TGTGCCAGCAGCTTATCAGGACAGATCTATGGCTACACCTTC
many	.	TRBJ2-7	TRBV9	CASSPFGVVSYEQYF	TGTGCCAGCAGTCCTTTTGGAGTAGTCTCCTACGAGCAGTACTTC
many	.	TRBJ1-5	TRBV6-5	CASSLTRGSNQPQHF	TGTGCCAGCAGTTTGACTAGGGGTAGCAATCAGCCCCAGCATTTT
.	.	TRBJ1-5	TRBV6-5	CASSETDAGQPQHF	TGTGCCAGCAGTGAAACGGACGCCGGCCAGCCCCAGCATTTT
few	TRBD1	TRBJ1-2	TRBV7-2	CASSGGRQGARGYTF	TGTGCCAGCAGCGGCGGGAGACAGGGGGCTCGTGGCTACACCTTC
few	.	TRBJ1-2	TRBV29-1	CSAGLGNGYTF	TGCAGCGCCGGGTTAGGGAATGGCTACACCTTC
many	TRBD1	TRBJ1-2	TRBV6-1	CASSDGTEGIYGYTF	TGTGCCAGCAGTGACGGGACAGAAGGTATCTATGGCTACACCTTC
many	TRBD2	TRBJ2-7	TRBV6-6	CATGRRESYEQYF	TGTGCCACGGGGCGGCGGGAGAGCTACGAGCAGTACTTC
many	TRBD2	TRBJ2-2	TRBV7-2	CASSATSAANTGELFF	TGTGCCAGCAGCGCTACTAGCGCCGCGAACACCGGGGAGCTGTTTTTT
.	.	TRBJ1-1	TRBV7-2	CASSLAQRGQNTEAFF	TGTGCCAGCAGCTTAGCGCAGCGGGGGCAGAACACTGAAGCTTTCTTT
.	TRBD2	TRBJ2-7	TRBV6-5	CASRPSGTSGGVDEQYF	TGTGCCAGCAGACCTTCCGGGACTAGCGGGGGCGTAGACGAGCAGTACTTC
.	TRBD1	TRBJ1-6	TRBV29-1	CSVKTGDYNSPLHF	TGCAGCGTCAAGACAGGGGATTATAATTCACCCCTCCACTTT
few	TRBD2	TRBJ2-7	TRBV7-9	CASSSMTSGSYEQYF	TGTGCCAGCAGCTCGATGACTAGCGGCTCCTACGAGCAGTACTTC
many	.	TRBJ1-3	TRBV7-9	CASRSADSGNTIYF	TGTGCCAGCAGGAGCGCGGACTCTGGAAACACCATATATTTT